The rows below give T cell receptor beta chains drawn from one sample of a study of immune heterogeneity within non-small cell lung tumors. TCRdb passed the multiplex PCR reads through MiXCR, listing each CDR3 protein once. The sample has roughly 2,600 distinct CDR3 sequences, roughly 40% seen once. Sample: lung tumor tissue. The origin of the receptors is a woman aged 45-59 years with non-small cell lung cancer. Both conserved end residues are part of each CDR3. Only some rows state a clone size, as once, few, many or a class for expanded clones.

cdr3_aa v_call clone_size j_call
CASSLTGKGNTEAFF TRBV28 . TRBJ1-1
CASSILPGSDTQYF TRBV19 . TRBJ2-3
CASRQFSRGPTEAFF TRBV3-1 . TRBJ1-1
CASRGGQGGLNSPLHF TRBV28 medium-sized TRBJ1-6
CASSPSGTGLYEQYF TRBV12-3/TRBV12-4 . TRBJ2-7
CASIMNRANYGYTF TRBV2 . TRBJ1-2
CASSRALPVGGGELFF TRBV6-2/TRBV6-3 large TRBJ2-2
CASRRGGGYYGYTF TRBV19 . TRBJ1-2
CSASGRNSYNEQFF TRBV20-1 . TRBJ2-1
CASSQDISFSSYEQYF TRBV3-1 medium-sized TRBJ2-7
CASSESPGLFVSGELFF TRBV10-2 medium-sized TRBJ2-2
CATSEGLAGYLDTQYF TRBV24-1 medium-sized TRBJ2-3
CAISGTVYNSPLHF TRBV7-9 . TRBJ1-6
CASSKEVLWADTQYF TRBV5-6 medium-sized TRBJ2-3
CASSFTSGQGNHEQYF TRBV5-1 large TRBJ2-7
CATSDGQGNSYNEQFF TRBV24-1 medium-sized TRBJ2-1
CASSFVGGANTGELFF TRBV28 . TRBJ2-2
CASSFSGRSFDNEHFF TRBV28 . TRBJ2-1